A selection of T cell receptor beta chains follows, all from one sample in a study of T cells in Graves' hyperthyroidism and ophthalmopathy. From the multiplex PCR reads, TCRdb called clonotypes with MiXCR, one entry per CDR3 protein. This sample has around 700,000 distinct CDR3 sequences; over 35% occur once, and the top ten carry about a third. What was sequenced was blood. The receptors come from a woman between 35 and 50 years old with Graves' hyperthyroidism. Both conserved end residues are part of each CDR3. Each record gives: D gene, J gene, V gene, clone size, CDR3 DNA, CDR3 protein. D genes are given only for firm matches. Only some rows state a clone size, as once, few, many or a class for expanded clones.

D: TRBD2
J: TRBJ2-6
V: TRBV7-8
size: few
DNA: TGTGCCAGCAGGTTAGCGGGAACTGGGGCCAACGTCCTGACTTTC
CDR3: CASRLAGTGANVLTF

D: .
J: TRBJ2-2
V: TRBV10-1
size: .
DNA: TGCGCCAGCAGTGTAGACCTCCCCGGGGAGCTGTTTTTT
CDR3: CASSVDLPGELFF

D: .
J: TRBJ1-1
V: TRBV7-8
size: many
DNA: TGTGCCAGCAGCTTAGAATCGTCCTACACTGAAGCTTTCTTT
CDR3: CASSLESSYTEAFF

D: .
J: TRBJ1-2
V: TRBV4-1
size: few
DNA: TGCGCCAGCAGCCACCTCCTGGATAAGAGGGTAACGTGGGGCTACACCTTC
CDR3: CASSHLLDKRVTWGYTF

D: .
J: TRBJ2-2
V: TRBV29-1
size: many
DNA: TGCAGCGTTCCCGGGACCGCATCGAACACCGGGGAGCTGTTTTTT
CDR3: CSVPGTASNTGELFF

D: .
J: TRBJ2-7
V: TRBV18
size: few
DNA: TGTGCCAGCTCACCCGGACATGGCTACGAGCAGTACTTC
CDR3: CASSPGHGYEQYF

D: .
J: TRBJ1-6
V: TRBV20-1
size: many
DNA: TGCAGTGCTAGTAACAGGGAAGATTCACCCCTCCACTTT
CDR3: CSASNREDSPLHF

D: .
J: TRBJ2-2
V: TRBV5-1
size: .
DNA: TGTGCCAGCAGCTTAGGGGCTTCCGGGGAGCTGTTTTTT
CDR3: CASSLGASGELFF

D: .
J: TRBJ1-1
V: TRBV4-2
size: .
DNA: TGTGCCAGCAGCCACCGGGGGTGGACGGAAGCTTTCTTT
CDR3: CASSHRGWTEAFF

D: .
J: TRBJ2-7
V: TRBV24-1
size: .
DNA: TGTGCCACCAGTGTTGGGGGATCCTCCTACGAGCAGTACTTC
CDR3: CATSVGGSSYEQYF

D: .
J: TRBJ1-2
V: TRBV7-9
size: .
DNA: TGTGCCAGCAGCTCACCACCACAGGGTTTGAAGGGCTACACCTTC
CDR3: CASSSPPQGLKGYTF

D: .
J: TRBJ2-1
V: TRBV19
size: .
DNA: TGTGCCAGTAGTCAGGACAAAGGTGGTTGGAATGAGCAGTTCTTC
CDR3: CASSQDKGGWNEQFF

D: TRBD1
J: TRBJ1-1
V: TRBV10-3
size: .
DNA: TGTGCCAGCGGACAGGGGGCGATGGGTCCCATGAACACTGAAGCTTTCTTT
CDR3: CASGQGAMGPMNTEAFF

D: .
J: TRBJ1-5
V: TRBV10-3
size: many
DNA: TGTGCCATCAGTGACGAGTCTTTAAATAGCAATCAGCCCCAGCATTTT
CDR3: CAISDESLNSNQPQHF

D: .
J: TRBJ2-7
V: TRBV13
size: many
DNA: TGTGCCAGCAGCCGCGGACTGGCTTACGAGCAGTACTTC
CDR3: CASSRGLAYEQYF

D: .
J: TRBJ2-3
V: TRBV7-2
size: few
DNA: TGTGCCACCCGCCGGGACACCAACACAGATACGCAGTATTTT
CDR3: CATRRDTNTDTQYF

D: .
J: TRBJ2-2
V: TRBV7-2
size: .
DNA: TGTGCCAGCAGCCCAGGGACAAACTCGAACACCGGGGAGCTGTTTTTT
CDR3: CASSPGTNSNTGELFF

D: TRBD1
J: TRBJ2-6
V: TRBV6-1
size: .
DNA: TGTGCCGCCGGGACAGCCGCTGGGGCCAACGTCCTGACTTTC
CDR3: CAAGTAAGANVLTF

D: TRBD1
J: TRBJ1-2
V: TRBV7-3
size: many
DNA: TGTGCCAGCAGCTTACATCAGGGGGAGTGTGGCTACACCTTC
CDR3: CASSLHQGECGYTF

D: .
J: TRBJ2-7
V: TRBV28
size: .
DNA: TGTGCCAGCAGTCCTTGGTCCATCTCCTACGAGCAGTACTTC
CDR3: CASSPWSISYEQYF

D: TRBD2
J: TRBJ2-5
V: TRBV20-1
size: many
DNA: TGCAGTGCTAAGGTCGGGAGGGCCGTTGAGACCCAGTACTTC
CDR3: CSAKVGRAVETQYF

D: .
J: TRBJ1-2
V: TRBV25-1
size: .
DNA: TGTGCCAGCTCACCATCTATTGGACGGACTAACTATGGCTACACCTTC
CDR3: CASSPSIGRTNYGYTF

D: TRBD1
J: TRBJ1-5
V: TRBV7-9
size: many
DNA: TGTGCCAGCAGCTTAGAGCGGGACAGGGTTTTTCAGCCCCAGCATTTT
CDR3: CASSLERDRVFQPQHF

D: .
J: TRBJ1-1
V: TRBV12-3/TRBV12-4
size: few
DNA: TGTGCCAGCAGGCCCGGGACCCTGGGAACTGAAGCTTTCTTT
CDR3: CASRPGTLGTEAFF

D: .
J: TRBJ1-4
V: TRBV19
size: .
DNA: TGTGCCAGTAGGTGGGACGTTGATGAAAAACTGTTTTTT
CDR3: CASRWDVDEKLFF

D: .
J: TRBJ1-4
V: TRBV10-3
size: .
DNA: TGTGCCATCAGTAAGCAGCGGGGGGCAGAAGAAAAACTGTTTTTT
CDR3: CAISKQRGAEEKLFF

D: .
J: TRBJ1-2
V: TRBV6-2/TRBV6-3
size: few
DNA: TGTGCCAGCAGGGGGACGGGGGAGGTCTATGGCTACACCTTC
CDR3: CASRGTGEVYGYTF

D: .
J: TRBJ1-2
V: TRBV10-3
size: many
DNA: TGTGCCATCAAAGGAGGCCCGAGCGGTGGCTACACCTTC
CDR3: CAIKGGPSGGYTF

D: TRBD2
J: TRBJ2-5
V: TRBV7-6
size: .
DNA: TGTGCCAGCAGCCAAGCCCCCCGGGAGGCCGAGACCCAGTACTTC
CDR3: CASSQAPREAETQYF

D: .
J: TRBJ1-2
V: TRBV7-9
size: few
DNA: TGTGCCAGCAGCTCCCCGAGTGGGGGATTCGGCTTGGGTGGCTACACCTTC
CDR3: CASSSPSGGFGLGGYTF

D: .
J: TRBJ2-6
V: TRBV10-3
size: .
DNA: TGTGCCATCAGCGGGAAGTCGGCTTGGGCCAACGTCCTGACTTTC
CDR3: CAISGKSAWANVLTF

D: TRBD2
J: TRBJ2-3
V: TRBV29-1
size: .
DNA: TGCAGCGTTGAATGGTCTAGCGGGAGGGCCTTCGGACCCACTACGCAGTATTTT
CDR3: CSVEWSSGRAFGPTTQYF

D: TRBD1
J: TRBJ1-2
V: TRBV7-2
size: .
DNA: TGTGCCAGCAGCCCCGGGGGACAGGGCACCTATGGCTACACCTTC
CDR3: CASSPGGQGTYGYTF

D: .
J: TRBJ1-2
V: TRBV19
size: many
DNA: TGTGCCAGTACGATAGGGAGGAGCTATGGCTACACCTTC
CDR3: CASTIGRSYGYTF

D: .
J: TRBJ1-2
V: TRBV6-6
size: few
DNA: TGTGCCCACCGGAGGGAGGCGGGCGGCTACACCTTC
CDR3: CAHRREAGGYTF

D: .
J: TRBJ1-6
V: TRBV15
size: many
DNA: TGTGCCACCACGACAAAGAACAGGGAGGGCAATTCACCCCTCCACTTT
CDR3: CATTTKNREGNSPLHF

D: .
J: TRBJ1-5
V: TRBV7-9
size: .
DNA: TGTGCCAGCAGCCCCGGACTAACGGGCACAGATACGCAGCATTTT
CDR3: CASSPGLTGTDTQHF

D: .
J: TRBJ1-3
V: TRBV7-9
size: .
DNA: TGTGCCAGCAGCCCTGAGCGGGGAGGTGGAAACACCATATATTTT
CDR3: CASSPERGGGNTIYF

D: .
J: TRBJ2-7
V: TRBV10-2
size: many
DNA: TGCGCCAGCAGTGGACTAGGCGACGAGCAGTACTTC
CDR3: CASSGLGDEQYF

D: .
J: TRBJ1-1
V: TRBV2
size: .
DNA: TGTGCCAGCAGCCCAAGTTCCGGGGCGGGCACTGAAGCTTTCTTT
CDR3: CASSPSSGAGTEAFF

D: TRBD1
J: TRBJ1-6
V: TRBV27
size: .
DNA: TGTGCCAGCAGCCCGACAGGGGGACGCTCCTATAATTCACCCCTCCACTTT
CDR3: CASSPTGGRSYNSPLHF

D: TRBD1
J: TRBJ2-7
V: TRBV6-5
size: .
DNA: TGTGCCAGCAGTTATTTCAGACAGGGGCAGGGCGGGCAGTACTTC
CDR3: CASSYFRQGQGGQYF

D: TRBD1
J: TRBJ2-2
V: TRBV7-3
size: few
DNA: TGTGCCAGCAGCTTAAGGCCCCCCGGGACAGCGAACACCGGGGAGCTGTTTTTT
CDR3: CASSLRPPGTANTGELFF

D: .
J: TRBJ1-1
V: TRBV7-2
size: .
DNA: TGTGCCAGCAGCCCGTATGGGGGGAGAGCTACGAACACTGAAGCTTTCTTT
CDR3: CASSPYGGRATNTEAFF

D: .
J: TRBJ2-7
V: TRBV14
size: few
DNA: TGTGCCAGCAGCCAAGAGTGGGGCAGCTCCTACGAGCAGTACTTC
CDR3: CASSQEWGSSYEQYF

D: .
J: TRBJ2-5
V: TRBV19
size: .
DNA: TGTGCCAGTAATATGGGGAGAATCCAACAAGAGACCCAGTACTTC
CDR3: CASNMGRIQQETQYF

D: .
J: TRBJ1-2
V: TRBV6-1
size: many
DNA: TGTGCCAGCAGTGCTTGGGGAACGGACAGCGGAGACTATGGCTACACCTTC
CDR3: CASSAWGTDSGDYGYTF

D: .
J: TRBJ1-6
V: TRBV7-2
size: .
DNA: TGTGCCAGCAGCTACCTAATCCTCAGGGGCTTCTATAATTCACCCCTCCACTTT
CDR3: CASSYLILRGFYNSPLHF

D: TRBD1
J: TRBJ1-4
V: TRBV12-3/TRBV12-4
size: .
DNA: TGTGCCAGCAGTTTGGCGACAGGGGCTAATGAAAAACTGTTTTTT
CDR3: CASSLATGANEKLFF